This is a list of T cell receptor beta chains from one sample in a study of blood T cells in healthy people across ages. TCRdb ran MiXCR on the 5' RACE reads and lists one entry per CDR3 protein. Of some 1.4 million distinct CDR3 sequences listed, 42% are singletons. Sample: blood. The receptors were sampled from a woman aged 18 to 35 in good health. Both conserved end residues are trimmed from each CDR3. Each record gives: V gene, D gene, J gene, CDR3 protein. A D gene is named only where the DNA matches it firmly.

TRBV28	TRBD1	TRBJ2-3	ASEGQAVDTQY
TRBV7-8	NA	TRBJ2-7	ASRDGNSYEQY
TRBV20-1	TRBD2	TRBJ2-7	SASFEGLAGAEQY
TRBV3-1	TRBD2	TRBJ2-1	ASSRSSGPYNEQF
TRBV25-1	TRBD2	TRBJ2-7	ASSQAGGFYEQY
TRBV15	NA	TRBJ1-1	ATRRGVETEAF
TRBV3-1	NA	TRBJ2-1	ASGPAYNEQF
TRBV20-1	NA	TRBJ2-1	SAREAYNEQF
TRBV28	TRBD1	TRBJ2-1	ASSLLKGDRVMRDEQF
TRBV10-3	TRBD2	TRBJ2-1	AIRPLAGGPYNEQF
TRBV20-1	TRBD1	TRBJ1-5	SARVTTGQGGDQPQH
TRBV28	TRBD1	TRBJ1-2	ASRLDRGQSYGYT
TRBV12-3/TRBV12-4	TRBD1	TRBJ2-3	ASNPTGLDTQY
TRBV3-1	NA	TRBJ2-7	ASSQVQTYEQY
TRBV20-1	TRBD2	TRBJ2-7	SAKGLAGYEQY
TRBV28	TRBD2	TRBJ2-2	ASSLFGREGRNTGELF
TRBV3-1	NA	TRBJ2-5	ASSRQPGVETQY
TRBV3-1	TRBD1	TRBJ1-2	ASTLWDSQTYGYT
TRBV4-1	TRBD1	TRBJ2-1	ASSQESGTGFYNGQF
TRBV6-1	TRBD1	TRBJ2-3	ASTFGQGSSSQY
TRBV21-1	NA	TRBJ1-2	ASSICRGCGYT
TRBV4-1	NA	TRBJ2-7	ASSQDSGWEQY
TRBV12-3/TRBV12-4	TRBD2	TRBJ2-3	ASSPPGRGSDTQY
TRBV6-5	TRBD1	TRBJ1-1	ASSYSSDRAVLNTEAF
TRBV2	TRBD2	TRBJ2-1	ASSEWLAGAKDEQF
TRBV5-1	NA	TRBJ2-3	ASKGKERNRTDTQY
TRBV6-5	NA	TRBJ2-7	ASSYSSGFGSEQY
TRBV4-2	NA	TRBJ2-1	ASSQPRSDEQL
TRBV7-9	NA	TRBJ2-1	ASSFPGSNEQF
TRBV12-3/TRBV12-4	TRBD1	TRBJ1-6	ASSLDKSGQGHSPLH
TRBV10-3	NA	TRBJ2-1	ATIPSSSYNEQF
TRBV6-5	NA	TRBJ1-2	ASSSSASGGYT
TRBV7-7	NA	TRBJ2-5	ASSSIAAQETQY
TRBV7-2	NA	TRBJ1-1	ASSSSRSGAF
TRBV29-1	NA	TRBJ1-1	SVVHGGSNTEAF
TRBV25-1	NA	TRBJ1-5	ASSEFGGNQPQH
TRBV6-1	TRBD2	TRBJ2-1	ASSARGSGGYNEQF
TRBV6-5	NA	TRBJ1-6	ASRERYLGSPLH
TRBV5-1	NA	TRBJ2-7	ANLRHCSYEQY
TRBV14	TRBD2	TRBJ2-7	ASSRGSGNYEQY
TRBV20-1	TRBD2	TRBJ2-7	SARGEGGPYYEQY
TRBV27	NA	TRBJ2-3	ASSPLVGAGDTQY
TRBV6-5	TRBD2	TRBJ2-1	ASSLFGCEASGICNEQF
TRBV12-3/TRBV12-4	TRBD1	TRBJ2-4	ASRDRLAKNIQY
TRBV5-4	NA	TRBJ2-2	ASSPSGGTTGELF
TRBV9	TRBD2	TRBJ2-1	AGSATSGLSYNEQF
TRBV9	TRBD1	TRBJ2-7	ASTPGGTGNFYEQY
TRBV27	NA	TRBJ2-7	ASPQRGTREQY
TRBV25-1	NA	TRBJ2-6	ASSPGAEANVQT
TRBV12-3/TRBV12-4	TRBD2	TRBJ2-7	ASSRRVAGGRSNEQY
TRBV9	NA	TRBJ1-2	ASSVDTSANYGYT
TRBV2	NA	TRBJ2-3	ASSDSSREATQY
TRBV7-2	NA	TRBJ2-3	ASSSGGRAISTDTQY
TRBV30	TRBD1	TRBJ1-6	AWSVRDRNSPLH
TRBV7-2	NA	TRBJ2-1	ASSSAPTAYSNEQF